The 31 T cell receptor beta chains in this list originate from one sample, sequenced in a study of cytomegalovirus exposure and HLA in healthy donors. This PCR relied on a set of 60 Vbeta primers and 13 Jbeta primers. The data were produced by immunoSEQ multiplex PCR, yet TCRdb's version contains in-frame clones alone and is incomplete. The repertoire holds about 110,000 clones, more than 65% seen once, with around 8.5% in the top ten. Input material: PBMCs. These receptors all come from a man between 40 and 49 years old in good health and CMV-seropositive.

This clone was recorded a few times. This sequence joins TRBV6-5 and TRBJ1-5, with 8 bases that match TRBD1. V lost 6 bases and J lost 6; bases outside the gene matches: 10. The CDR3 consists of 15 residues. Germline V gene sequence: CDR1 MNHEY, CDR2 SVGAGI. CDR3: CASSLGQGIRQPQHF. The CDR3 DNA is TGTGCCAGCAGCCTTGGACAGGGCATACGTCAGCCCCAGCATTTT.

This chain uses TRBV9 with TRBJ1-2, with D maybe TRBD1 (5 bases). V lost 0 bases and J 4 bases, leaving 13 bases between the germline ends. This CDR3 region has 15 residues. Germline CDR1 reads SGDLS; CDR2 reads YYNGEE. The CDR3 spells CASSVGQNVVYGYTF. The CDR3 DNA reads as TGTGCCAGCAGCGTAGGACAGAATGTGGTCTATGGCTACACCTTC.

This chain connects TRBV7-9 to TRBJ1-1; no clear D gene. The germline gives CDR1 SEHNR, CDR2 FQNEAQ (reference sequence). This CDR3 has 10 amino acids. V lost 4 bases to trimming and J lost 7 bases, with 4 bases between them. CDR3 loop: CASSSLEAFF. CDR3 nucleotides: TGTGCCAGCAGCTCCCTTGAAGCTTTCTTT.

The rearrangement links TRBV6-6 to TRBJ1-1, with D possibly matching TRBD1 (5 bases). The germline gives CDR1 MNHNY, CDR2 SVGAGI (reference sequence). Trimming removed 4 bases at V and 0 bases at J, with 15 bases between. The CDR3 is 16 residues long. CDR3 DNA: TGTGCCAGCAGTTTTTCCCTCGGGGGTATGAACACTGAAGCTTTCTTT. Its translation: CASSFSLGGMNTEAFF.

The rearrangement joins TRBV6-1 to TRBJ1-3, with D perhaps matching TRBD1 (5 bases). Germline-derived CDR1 and CDR2 are MNHNS and SASEGT. Trimming shortened V by 11 bases and J by 2 bases, and 16 bases separated the two germline ends. The CDR3 sequence is 14 residues long. Here the CDR3 reads CAAMEGQTGNTIYF. The CDR3 coding sequence is TGTGCCGCAATGGAGGGGCAGACTGGAAACACCATATATTTT.

The chain links TRBV7-9 to TRBJ1-5, with D tentatively TRBD1 (5 bases). The germline V gene has CDR1 SEHNR and CDR2 FQNEAQ (reference sequence). There are 13 residues in the CDR3. Trimming pared 11 bases from V and 8 bases from J, leaving 19 bases between. The CDR3 nucleotides are TGTGCCGGCGGGGGTTTAGGGGAAGAGCCCCAGCATTTT. Translated: CAGGGLGEEPQHF.

The chain couples TRBV30 to TRBJ1-4, with a tentative D call TRBD1 (6 bases). CDR3 length equals 15 residues. CDR1 and CDR2 (germline): GTSNPN, SVGIG (reference sequence). V was pared by 0 bases and J by 8 bases, with 16 bases between. CDR3 coding DNA: TGTGCCTGGAGTGTTAGCGACAGGAGGTACGAAAAACTGTTTTTT. As protein: CAWSVSDRRYEKLFF.

This sequence joins TRBV5-3 and TRBJ1-5; no definite D call. TRBV5-3 is labeled an ORF, and its function is uncertain. Trimming shortened V by 8 bases and J by 9 bases, and 21 bases separated the two germline ends. The CDR3 is 14 residues long. Here the CDR3 reads CASGSRGLQRPQHF. The CDR3 nucleotides read TGTGCCAGCGGAAGCCGCGGCTTGCAGAGGCCCCAGCATTTT.

The CDR3 DNA follows: TGCAGCGTTGAAGGAAGGACTAGCGGGAGGGGTAATGAGCAGTTCTTC. Amino acid sequence: CSVEGRTSGRGNEQFF. The rearrangement joins TRBV29-1 to TRBJ2-1, with 15 bases matching TRBD2. The ends lost 1 base at V and 7 bases at J; junction bases unmatched: 5. The CDR3 has 16 residues. Germline V gene sequence: CDR1 SQVTM, CDR2 ANQGSEA.

CDR3 nucleotides: TGTGCCAGTGCCCCCTCGGGGCTAGCGGGGGACCTCTACGAGCAGTACTTC. Its protein is CASAPSGLAGDLYEQYF. V usage is TRBV19 and J usage is TRBJ2-7; 10 positions agree with TRBD2. From germline, CDR1 is LNHDA and CDR2 SQIVND (reference sequence). V trimming: 8 bases; J trimming: 3 bases; junction bases outside the gene matches: 16. The CDR3 runs to 17 residues.

DNA of the CDR3: TGTGCCAGCAGTTACTCGGGCGGGAGAGGTCCCAATGAGCAGTTCTTC. Translation gives CASSYSGGRGPNEQFF. This chain uses TRBV6-6 with TRBJ2-1; 7 bases map to TRBD2. V shed 0 bases and J 6 bases; nucleotides not matched to a gene: 8. The CDR3 consists of 16 residues. Germline V gene sequence: CDR1 MNHNY, CDR2 SVGAGI (reference sequence).

The CDR3 spells CAISGGEAGELFF. CDR3 in DNA: TGTGCCATCAGTGGAGGAGAGGCCGGGGAGCTGTTTTTT. The chain carries TRBV10-3 and TRBJ2-2; D remains ambiguous. V was cut by 4 bases and J by 6 bases, with 9 bases left in between. The CDR3 totals 13 residues. From germline, CDR1 is ENHRY and CDR2 SYGVKD.

The chain joins TRBV5-1 to TRBJ2-5, with a weak D call TRBD1 (6 bases). V was clipped by 4 bases and J by 2 bases, with 15 bases between them. The germline V gene has CDR1 SGHRS and CDR2 YFSETQ. The length of the CDR3 is 15 residues. CDR3 DNA: TGCGCCAGCAGCGCCGTCGGGACACCTCAAGAGACCCAGTACTTC. It codes for CASSAVGTPQETQYF.

V usage is TRBV12-5 and J usage is TRBJ1-1; D gene uncertain. V was shortened by 2 bases and J by 1 base, with 5 bases between the two germline ends. The length of the CDR3 is 13 residues. Germline CDR1 and CDR2: LGHNT and FRNRAP. The CDR3: CASGLSGNTEAFF. CDR3 bases: TGTGCTAGTGGTTTGTCCGGGAACACTGAAGCTTTCTTT.

The V gene is TRBV20-1, the J gene TRBJ1-5; no reliable D call. V lost 4 bases to trimming and J lost 6 bases, with 7 bases between them. Germline values: CDR1 DFQATT, CDR2 SNEGSKA (reference sequence). The length of the CDR3 is 11 residues. CDR3 in DNA: TGCAGTGCTAAAGGGAGTCAGCCCCAGCATTTT. This sequence encodes CSAKGSQPQHF.

The gene calls are TRBV19 and TRBJ1-2; TRBD1 aligns across 10 bases. V gave up 4 bases and J gave up 4 bases; unmatched junction bases: 0. There are 13 residues in the CDR3. From germline, CDR1 is LNHDA and CDR2 SQIVND (reference sequence). The CDR3 spells CASSRDRGYGYTF. The CDR3 DNA is TGTGCCAGTAGTAGGGACAGGGGCTATGGCTACACCTTC.

This clone was detected a few times. The CDR3, as DNA: TGTGCCAGCATTAACACAGGGGAGGCTGGGGCCAACGTCCTGACTTTC. Translation gives CASINTGEAGANVLTF. This chain connects TRBV28 to TRBJ2-6, with a weak D call TRBD1 (7 bases). V lost 7 bases to trimming and J lost 2 bases, with 15 bases between them. CDR1 is MDHEN and CDR2 is SYDVKM in the germline V gene. The CDR3 contains 16 residues.

The rearrangement uses TRBV27 and TRBJ1-1, with TRBD1 matching over 11 bases. The germline gives CDR1 MNHEY, CDR2 SMNVEV (reference sequence). The CDR3 has 16 amino acids. V shed 6 bases, J shed 3 bases, and the junction held 9 bases outside the gene matches. In DNA form, the CDR3 reads TGTGCCAGCAGGGGGGACAGGGGGATTTTGGACACTGAAGCTTTCTTT. Amino acids: CASRGDRGILDTEAFF.

This clone has just a few counts. The chain carries TRBV18 and TRBJ2-2, with TRBD1 identical over 9 bases. Per the germline V gene, CDR1 is KGHSH and CDR2 is LQKENI. V lost 8 bases, J lost 5 bases, and 6 bases stayed unmatched. The CDR3 is 14 residues long. The CDR3 bases are TGTGCCAGCGGACGACAGGGGGGGACCGGGGAGCTGTTTTTT. It yields the protein CASGRQGGTGELFF.

Here the CDR3 DNA reads TGTGCCAGCAGCCTACCGACGGCGGGCGAGCAGTACTTC. This encodes CASSLPTAGEQYF. The V and J genes are TRBV28 and TRBJ2-7; a weak D match, TRBD2 (5 bases). The CDR3 is 13 amino acids. CDR1 is MDHEN, CDR2 SYDVKM, per germline. V lost 6 bases and J 6 bases, leaving 15 bases between the germline ends.

J is TRBJ2-2 and V is TRBV2; TRBD2 aligns across 13 bases. The CDR3 consists of 15 residues. V was clipped by 6 bases and J by 6 bases; unmatched bases: 4. Germline assignment: CDR1 SNHLY and CDR2 FYNNEI. CDR3 bases: TGTGCCAGCAGCCGACTAGCGGGAGGTTCCGGGGAGCTGTTTTTT. This sequence encodes CASSRLAGGSGELFF.

CDR3 amino acids: CASSLATTPETQYF. DNA of the CDR3: TGTGCCAGCAGCTTGGCGACTACCCCAGAGACCCAGTACTTC. This chain links TRBV5-4 with TRBJ2-5, with D tentatively TRBD2 (5 bases). The CDR3 spans 14 residues. Trimming left V 0 bases short and J 4 bases short, with 10 bases between. Germline V CDR1 and CDR2: SGHNT, YYREEE (reference sequence).

A few counts support this clone. This chain links TRBV5-1 with TRBJ1-2, with 8 bases aligning to TRBD1. There are 16 residues in the CDR3. Germline lookup yields CDR1 SGHRS and CDR2 YFSETQ. V gave up 2 bases and J gave up 0 bases; unmatched junction bases: 6. This CDR3 reads CASSFGTGPTNYGYTF. The CDR3 DNA reads TGCGCCAGCAGCTTCGGGACAGGCCCGACTAACTATGGCTACACCTTC.

This CDR3 is CSVDGGMNTEAFF. Written as DNA, the CDR3 is TGCAGCGTGGACGGGGGGATGAACACTGAAGCTTTCTTT. The chain carries TRBV29-1 and TRBJ1-1; D might be TRBD1 (5 bases). Germline loops: CDR1 SQVTM, CDR2 ANQGSEA. The CDR3 has 13 residues. V was shortened by 6 bases and J by 0 bases, with 11 bases between the two germline ends.

In its sample, this clone was seen once. CDR3 nucleotide sequence: TGTGCCAGCAGCTTACAGGGTTACAATGAGCAGTTCTTC. It translates to CASSLQGYNEQFF. The chain joins TRBV5-4 to TRBJ2-1, with D possibly TRBD1 on 6 matching bases. There are 13 residues in the CDR3. Germline V gene lookup returns CDR1 SGHNT and CDR2 YYREEE (reference sequence). Trimming removed 2 bases at V and 4 bases at J, with 7 bases between.

The chain employs TRBV27 and TRBJ2-1; D gene unclear. There are 13 residues in the CDR3. The germline V gene encodes CDR1 MNHEY and CDR2 SMNVEV (reference sequence). Between the trimmed V and J ends, which lost 5 bases and 7 bases, there was a span of 12 bases. The CDR3 here is CASSPQTLNEQFF. CDR3 bases: TGTGCCAGCAGTCCACAGACCCTGAATGAGCAGTTCTTC.

There are a few counts of this clone. The rearrangement uses TRBV7-9 and TRBJ2-7; D unresolved. The V end was cut by 6 bases, the J end by 0 bases, with 9 bases between. The germline gives CDR1 SEHNR, CDR2 FQNEAQ (reference sequence). This CDR3 comprises 13 residues. This CDR3 is CASRPDNSYEQYF. The CDR3 DNA is TGTGCCAGCAGACCCGACAACTCCTACGAGCAGTACTTC.

The chain carries TRBV18 and TRBJ2-3; 10 bases agree with TRBD1. The V gene end was trimmed by 3 bases and the J gene end by 5 bases; junction bases not matched to a gene: 5. The CDR3 consists of 15 residues. CDR1 and CDR2 from the germline V gene are KGHSH and LQKENI. The CDR3 here is CASSPWDRGLDTQYF. CDR3 bases: TGTGCCAGCTCACCGTGGGACAGGGGATTAGATACGCAGTATTTT.

This clone occurred once. This sequence joins TRBV4-1 and TRBJ2-7; 8 bases match TRBD1. J lost 4 bases, V lost 4 bases, and 9 bases had no gene match. The germline CDR1 and CDR2 sequences are MGHRA and YSYEKL. This CDR3 region has 15 residues. CDR3: CASSLRQGQGYEQYF. The CDR3 DNA is TGCGCCAGCAGCCTCCGACAGGGGCAGGGTTACGAGCAGTACTTC.

This clone has just a few counts. The rearrangement joins TRBV9 to TRBJ2-3, with TRBD2 identical over 7 bases. The CDR3 is made up of 16 amino acids. V shed 4 bases and J 3 bases; nucleotides not matched to a gene: 11. Germline V gives CDR1 SGDLS, CDR2 YYNGEE. The CDR3 coding sequence is TGTGCCAGCAGCCCCGAGGCTAGCGGTAGTACAGATACGCAGTATTTT. Translation gives CASSPEASGSTDTQYF.

This clone has a single count. The V call is TRBV28, the J call TRBJ2-5, with 8 bases identical to TRBD1. The assigned J gene may be wrong: the sequence end matches TRBJ2-7 better. CDR3 length: 15 amino acids. Germline values: CDR1 MDHEN, CDR2 SYDVKM. CDR3 residues: CASSLGGQGLYEQYF. CDR3 sequence (DNA): TGTGCCAGCAGTTTAGGTGGACAGGGTCTCTACGAGCAGTACTTC.